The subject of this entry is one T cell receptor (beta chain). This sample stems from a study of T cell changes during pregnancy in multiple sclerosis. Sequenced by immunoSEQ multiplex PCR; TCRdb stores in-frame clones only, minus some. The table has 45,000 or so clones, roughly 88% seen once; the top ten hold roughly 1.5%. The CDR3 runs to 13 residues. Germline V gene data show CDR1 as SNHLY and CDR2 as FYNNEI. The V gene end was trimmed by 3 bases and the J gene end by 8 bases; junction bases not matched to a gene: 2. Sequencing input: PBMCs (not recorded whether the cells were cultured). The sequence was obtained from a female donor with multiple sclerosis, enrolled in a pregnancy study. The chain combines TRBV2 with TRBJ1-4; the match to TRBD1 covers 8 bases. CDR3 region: CASSDRGREKLFF. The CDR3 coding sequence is TGTGCCAGCAGTGACAGGGGGCGAGAAAAACTGTTTTTT. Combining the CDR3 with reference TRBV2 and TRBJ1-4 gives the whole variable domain EPEVTQTPSHQVTQMGQEVILRCVPISNHLYFYWYRQILGQKVEFLVSFYNNEISEKSEIFDDQFSVERPDGSNFTLKIRSTKLEDSAMYFCASSDRGREKLFFGSGTQLSVL.